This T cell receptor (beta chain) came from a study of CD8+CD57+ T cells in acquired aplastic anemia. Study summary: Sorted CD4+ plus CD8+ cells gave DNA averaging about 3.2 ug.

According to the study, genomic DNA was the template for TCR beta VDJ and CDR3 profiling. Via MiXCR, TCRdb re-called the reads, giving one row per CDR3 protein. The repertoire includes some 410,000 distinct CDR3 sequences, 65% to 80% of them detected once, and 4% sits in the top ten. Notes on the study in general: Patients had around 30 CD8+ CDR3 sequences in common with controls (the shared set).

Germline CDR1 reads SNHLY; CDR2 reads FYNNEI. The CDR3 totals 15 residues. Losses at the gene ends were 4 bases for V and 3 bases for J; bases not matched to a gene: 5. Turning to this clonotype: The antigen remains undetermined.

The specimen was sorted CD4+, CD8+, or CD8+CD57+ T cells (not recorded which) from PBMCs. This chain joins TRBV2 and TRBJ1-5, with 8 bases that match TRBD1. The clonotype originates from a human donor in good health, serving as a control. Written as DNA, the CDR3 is TGTGCCAGCAGTGTGGGACAGGACCTCAATCAGCCCCAGCATTTT. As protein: CASSVGQDLNQPQHF.